Each of the 7 T cell receptor beta chains below was sequenced from the same sample in a study of T-cell reconstitution after alpha-beta-depleted transplantation in children. It was with unique molecular identifiers that the TCRbeta library was prepared. TCRdb independently ran MiXCR on the PCR reads; one entry per CDR3 protein. Of more than 200,000 distinct CDR3 sequences in the sample, roughly a sixth were seen once. Sequencing was performed on PBMCs, mostly from graft donor cells, taken 360 days after TCRalphabeta/CD19-depleted stem cell transplant. All receptors derive from a male patient aged 2 to 9 who had a stem cell transplant for acute lymphoblastic leukemia, so the T cells may come from the graft donor.

A few counts support this clonotype. The chain carries TRBV12-3 or TRBV12-4 and TRBJ2-7, with 11 bases that match TRBD1. With V trimmed by 2 bases and J by 7 bases, 7 bases remained unmatched. The CDR3 has 15 amino acids. This CDR3 reads CASSLSGTGGMEQYF. DNA for the CDR3: TGTGCCAGCAGTTTATCCGGGACAGGGGGTATGGAGCAGTACTTC.

The chain uses TRBV4-3 and TRBJ2-1; D gene unclear. Germline CDR1 is LGHNA and CDR2 is YSLEER. Trimming removed 0 bases at V and 0 bases at J, with 9 bases between. CDR3 size: 16 residues. The CDR3 loop reads CASSQDPWSSYNEQFF. DNA of the CDR3: TGCGCCAGCAGCCAAGATCCCTGGAGCTCCTACAATGAGCAGTTCTTC.

This clonotype was observed a handful of times. V gene TRBV10-3 combines with J gene TRBJ1-1, with D possibly TRBD1 on 5 matching bases. The germline V gene encodes CDR1 ENHRY and CDR2 SYGVKD. CDR3 length: 16 amino acids. V was trimmed by 6 bases and J by 1 base, leaving 18 bases between them. The CDR3 protein is CAIRSNIDRPNTEAFF. CDR3 DNA: TGTGCCATCAGGAGTAATATTGACAGACCGAACACTGAAGCTTTCTTT.

This clonotype occurred many times. The chain links TRBV6-1 to TRBJ1-6; D is ambiguous. Germline values: CDR1 MNHNS, CDR2 SASEGT. V shed 5 bases and J shed 6 bases, with 11 bases lying between them. This CDR3 comprises 14 residues. The CDR3 sequence is CASSPQRINSPLHF. The CDR3 DNA reads TGTGCCAGCAGTCCTCAGCGAATTAATTCACCCCTCCACTTT.

V is TRBV20-1 and J is TRBJ2-5; D is possibly TRBD1 or TRBD2 (5 bases each). With 6 bases removed from V and 5 bases from J, the gap between germline ends came to 16 bases. The V gene's germline CDR1 is DFQATT and CDR2 SNEGSKA (reference sequence). CDR3 length equals 13 residues. CDR3 region: CSALLPGRETQYF. CDR3 nucleotides: TGCAGTGCCCTCCTTCCGGGGCGGGAGACCCAGTACTTC.

This chain connects TRBV5-5 to TRBJ1-4; D not resolved. Per the germline V gene, CDR1 is SGHKS and CDR2 is YYEKEE (reference sequence). The CDR3 is 12 residues long. V lost 3 bases and J 0 bases, leaving 0 bases between the germline ends. The CDR3 DNA sequence: TGTGCCAGCAGCTCAACTAATGAAAAACTGTTTTTT. This codes for CASSSTNEKLFF. The variable domain in full, completed from reference TRBV5-5 and TRBJ1-4, reads DAGVTQSPTHLIKTRGQQVTLRCSPISGHKSVSWYQQVLGQGPQFIFQYYEKEERGRGNFPDRFSARQFPNYSSELNVNALLLGDSALYLCASSSTNEKLFFGSGTQLSVL.

The gene calls are TRBV20-1 and TRBJ2-5; D gene ambiguous. V was pared by 5 bases and J by 5 bases, with 12 bases between. The CDR3 sequence is 12 residues long. The germline V gene has CDR1 DFQATT and CDR2 SNEGSKA (reference sequence). The DNA of the CDR3 is TGCAGTGCTCTTTTGACTTGGGAGACCCAGTACTTC. Translated, it gives CSALLTWETQYF.